The T cell receptor (beta chain) under discussion was sequenced for a study of PD-L1 blockade in urothelial cancer. TCRdb keeps only in-frame clones here, not all; method: immunoSEQ multiplex PCR. The sample lists 90,000 to 120,000 clones; approximately 86% were seen once. Deletions cut 5 bases from V and 14 bases from J, with 13 bases between. The CDR3 spans 12 residues. Germline V CDR1 and CDR2: SGHTA, FQGNSA. The sequence derives from a man aged 45 to 65 with urothelial cancer. Specimen: PBMCs, collected around atezolizumab (anti-PD-L1) treatment. The V and J genes are TRBV7-2 and TRBJ1-6; no reliable D call. The chain's CDR3 is CASSPTRGTLHF. For the CDR3, the DNA is TGTGCCAGCAGCCCCACGCGAGGGACCCTCCACTTT.